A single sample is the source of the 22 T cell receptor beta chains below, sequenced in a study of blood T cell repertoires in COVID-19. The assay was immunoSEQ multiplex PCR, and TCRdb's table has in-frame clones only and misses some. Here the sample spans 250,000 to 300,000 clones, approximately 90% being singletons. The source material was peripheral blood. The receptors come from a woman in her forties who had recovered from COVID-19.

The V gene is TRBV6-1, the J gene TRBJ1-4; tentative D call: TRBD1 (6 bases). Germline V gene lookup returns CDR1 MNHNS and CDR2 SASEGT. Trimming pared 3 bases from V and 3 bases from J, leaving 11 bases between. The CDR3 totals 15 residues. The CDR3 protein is CASSEGQGPNEKLFF. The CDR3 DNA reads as TGTGCCAGCAGTGAGGGGCAGGGGCCTAATGAAAAACTGTTTTTT.

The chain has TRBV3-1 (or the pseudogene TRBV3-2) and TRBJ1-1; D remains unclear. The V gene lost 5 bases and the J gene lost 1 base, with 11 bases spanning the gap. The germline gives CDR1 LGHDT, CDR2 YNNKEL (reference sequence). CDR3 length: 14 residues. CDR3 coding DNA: TGTGCCAGCAGCTCCCGACATGGGAACACTGAAGCTTTCTTT. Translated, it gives CASSSRHGNTEAFF.

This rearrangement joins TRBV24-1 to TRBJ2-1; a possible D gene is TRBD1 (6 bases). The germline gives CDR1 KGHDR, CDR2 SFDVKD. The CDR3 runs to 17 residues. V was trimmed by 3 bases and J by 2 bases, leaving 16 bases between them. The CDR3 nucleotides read TGTGCCACCAGTGATCCGAGGCCCAGGGGTCCCTACAATGAGCAGTTCTTC. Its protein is CATSDPRPRGPYNEQFF.

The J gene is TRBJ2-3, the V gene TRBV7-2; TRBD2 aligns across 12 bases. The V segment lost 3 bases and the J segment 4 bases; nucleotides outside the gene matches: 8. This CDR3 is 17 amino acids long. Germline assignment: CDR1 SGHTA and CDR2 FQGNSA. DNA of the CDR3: TGTGCCAGCAGCTTGACCCTAGCGGGAGGGGGGGCAGATACGCAGTATTTT. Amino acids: CASSLTLAGGGADTQYF. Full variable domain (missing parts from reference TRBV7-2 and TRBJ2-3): GAGVSQSPSNKVTEKGKDVELRCDPISGHTALYWYRQSLGQGLEFLIYFQGNSAPDKSGLPSDRFSAERTGGSVSTLTIQRTQQEDSAVYLCASSLTLAGGGADTQYFGPGTRLTVL.

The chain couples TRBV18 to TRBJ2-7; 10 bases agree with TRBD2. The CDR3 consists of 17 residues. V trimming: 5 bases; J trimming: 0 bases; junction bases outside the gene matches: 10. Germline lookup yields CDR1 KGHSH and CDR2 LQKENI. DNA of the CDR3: TGTGCCAGCTCAACCTACAGGACTAGCGGACCCTCCTACGAGCAGTACTTC. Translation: CASSTYRTSGPSYEQYF.

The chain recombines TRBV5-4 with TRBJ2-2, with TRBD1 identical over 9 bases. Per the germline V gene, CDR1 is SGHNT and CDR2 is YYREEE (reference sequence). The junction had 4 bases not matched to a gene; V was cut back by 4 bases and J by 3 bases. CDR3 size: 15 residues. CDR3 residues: CASSAGTGYTGELFF. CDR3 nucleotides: TGTGCCAGCAGCGCCGGGACAGGGTACACCGGGGAGCTGTTTTTT.

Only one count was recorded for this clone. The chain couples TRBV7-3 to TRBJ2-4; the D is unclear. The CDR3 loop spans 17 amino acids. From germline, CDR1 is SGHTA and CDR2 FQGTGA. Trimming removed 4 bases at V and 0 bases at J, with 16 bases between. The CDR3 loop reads CASSSPRSTQAKNIQYF. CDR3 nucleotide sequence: TGTGCCAGCAGCTCACCTCGGTCTACCCAAGCCAAAAACATTCAGTACTTC.

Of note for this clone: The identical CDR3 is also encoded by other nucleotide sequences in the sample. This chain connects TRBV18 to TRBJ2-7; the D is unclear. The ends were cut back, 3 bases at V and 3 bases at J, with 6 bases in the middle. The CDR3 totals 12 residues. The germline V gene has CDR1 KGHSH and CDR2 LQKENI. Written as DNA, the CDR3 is TGTGCCAGCTCACCGGCAGACTACGAGCAGTACTTC. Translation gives CASSPADYEQYF.

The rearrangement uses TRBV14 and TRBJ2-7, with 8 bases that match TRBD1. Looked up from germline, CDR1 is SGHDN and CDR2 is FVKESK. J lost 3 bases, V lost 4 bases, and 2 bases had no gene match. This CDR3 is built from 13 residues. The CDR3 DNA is TGTGCCAGCAGCCGGGACAGGTACTACGAGCAGTACTTC. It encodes CASSRDRYYEQYF.

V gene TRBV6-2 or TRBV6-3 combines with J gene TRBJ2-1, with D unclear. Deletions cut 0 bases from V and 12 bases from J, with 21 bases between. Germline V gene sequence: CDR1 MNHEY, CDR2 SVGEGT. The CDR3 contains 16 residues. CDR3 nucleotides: TGTGCCAGCAGTTACTCGTGGGCCAAATCTGGGCGTGGGCAGTTCTTC. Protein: CASSYSWAKSGRGQFF.

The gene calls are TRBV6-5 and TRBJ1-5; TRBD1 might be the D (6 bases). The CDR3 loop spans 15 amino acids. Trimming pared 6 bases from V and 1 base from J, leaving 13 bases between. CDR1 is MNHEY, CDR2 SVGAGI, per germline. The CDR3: CASRPGTPSNQPQHF. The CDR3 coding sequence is TGTGCCAGCAGGCCCGGGACACCGAGCAATCAGCCCCAGCATTTT.

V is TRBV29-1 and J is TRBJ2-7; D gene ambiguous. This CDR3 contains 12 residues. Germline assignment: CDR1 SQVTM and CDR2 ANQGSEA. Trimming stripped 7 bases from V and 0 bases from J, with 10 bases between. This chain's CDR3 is CSGKPSSYEQYV. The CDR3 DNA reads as TGCAGCGGCAAGCCTTCCTCCTACGAGCAGTACGTC.

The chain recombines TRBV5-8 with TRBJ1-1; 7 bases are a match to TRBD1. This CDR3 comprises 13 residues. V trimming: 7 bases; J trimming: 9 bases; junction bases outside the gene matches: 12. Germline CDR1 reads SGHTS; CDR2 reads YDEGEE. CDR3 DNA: TGTGCCAGCCGGGACCCATCAGGGGGGAAAGCTTTCTTT. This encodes CASRDPSGGKAFF.

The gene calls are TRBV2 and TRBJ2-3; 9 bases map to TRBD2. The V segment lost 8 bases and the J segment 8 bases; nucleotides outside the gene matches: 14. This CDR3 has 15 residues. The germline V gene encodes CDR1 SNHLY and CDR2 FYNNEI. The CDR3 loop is CASRGASGAGATQYF. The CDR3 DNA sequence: TGTGCCAGCCGGGGGGCTAGCGGGGCGGGGGCTACGCAGTATTTT.

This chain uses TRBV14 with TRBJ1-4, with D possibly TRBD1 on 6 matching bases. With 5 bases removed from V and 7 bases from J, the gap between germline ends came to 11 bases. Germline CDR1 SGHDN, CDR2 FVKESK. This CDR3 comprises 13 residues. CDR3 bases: TGTGCCAGCAGCAGGGGGTCCGTTGAAAAACTGTTTTTT. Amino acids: CASSRGSVEKLFF. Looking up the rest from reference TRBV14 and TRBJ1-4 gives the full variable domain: EAGVTQFPSHSVIEKGQTVTLRCDPISGHDNLYWYRRVMGKEIKFLLHFVKESKQDESGMPNNRFLAERTGGTYSTLKVQPAELEDSGVYFCASSRGSVEKLFFGSGTQLSVL.

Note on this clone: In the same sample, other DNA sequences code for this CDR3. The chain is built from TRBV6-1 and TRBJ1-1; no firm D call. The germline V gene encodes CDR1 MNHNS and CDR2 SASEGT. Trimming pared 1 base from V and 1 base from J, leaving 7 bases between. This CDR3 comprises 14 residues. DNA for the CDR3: TGTGCCAGCAGTGAAGGGTGGGCGAACACTGAAGCTTTCTTT. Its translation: CASSEGWANTEAFF.

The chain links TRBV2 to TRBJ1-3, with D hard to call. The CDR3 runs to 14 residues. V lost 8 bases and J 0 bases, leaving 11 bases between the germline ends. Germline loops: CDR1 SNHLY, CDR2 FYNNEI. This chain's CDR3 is CASSEWSSGNTIYF. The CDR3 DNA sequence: TGTGCCAGCTCCGAATGGAGCTCTGGAAACACCATATATTTT.

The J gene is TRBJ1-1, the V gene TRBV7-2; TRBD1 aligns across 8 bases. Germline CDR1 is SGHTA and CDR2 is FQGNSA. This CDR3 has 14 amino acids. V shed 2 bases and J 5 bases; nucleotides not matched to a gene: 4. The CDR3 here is CASSLQGAGTEAFF. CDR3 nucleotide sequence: TGTGCCAGCAGCTTACAGGGGGCTGGGACTGAAGCTTTCTTT.

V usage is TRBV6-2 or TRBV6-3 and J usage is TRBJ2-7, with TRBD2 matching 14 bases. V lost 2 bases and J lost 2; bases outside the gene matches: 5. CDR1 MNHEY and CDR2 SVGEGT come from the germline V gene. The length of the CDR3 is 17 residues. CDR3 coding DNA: TGTGCCAGCAGTTACGGCCCGACTAGCGGGAGGGCCTACGAGCAGTACTTC. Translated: CASSYGPTSGRAYEQYF.

CDR3 bases: TGTGCCAGCAGGGCGACTAGCGGGAGAGTCGACGAGCAGTACGTC. Translated, it gives CASRATSGRVDEQYV. The J gene is TRBJ2-7, the V gene TRBV2; 12 bases are shared with TRBD2. The V gene's germline CDR1 is SNHLY and CDR2 FYNNEI. The CDR3 runs 15 residues. The V gene end was trimmed by 6 bases and the J gene end by 5 bases; junction bases not matched to a gene: 8.

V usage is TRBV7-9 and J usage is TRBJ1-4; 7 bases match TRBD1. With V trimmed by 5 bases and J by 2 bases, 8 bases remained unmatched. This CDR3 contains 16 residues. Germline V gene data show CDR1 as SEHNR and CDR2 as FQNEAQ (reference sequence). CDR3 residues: CASSRSPQGTNEKLFF. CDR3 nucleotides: TGTGCCAGCAGCCGGTCCCCACAGGGGACTAATGAAAAACTGTTTTTT.

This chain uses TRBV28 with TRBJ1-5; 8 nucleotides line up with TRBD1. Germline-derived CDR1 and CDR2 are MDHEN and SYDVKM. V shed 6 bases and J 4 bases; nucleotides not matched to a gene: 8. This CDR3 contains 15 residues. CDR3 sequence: CASSTGQGQNQPQHF. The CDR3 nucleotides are TGTGCCAGCAGCACCGGACAGGGCCAAAATCAGCCCCAGCATTTT. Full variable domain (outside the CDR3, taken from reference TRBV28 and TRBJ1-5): DVKVTQSSRYLVKRTGEKVFLECVQDMDHENMFWYRQDPGLGLRLIYFSYDVKMKEKGDIPEGYSVSREKKERFSLILESASTNQTSMYLCASSTGQGQNQPQHFGDGTRLSIL.